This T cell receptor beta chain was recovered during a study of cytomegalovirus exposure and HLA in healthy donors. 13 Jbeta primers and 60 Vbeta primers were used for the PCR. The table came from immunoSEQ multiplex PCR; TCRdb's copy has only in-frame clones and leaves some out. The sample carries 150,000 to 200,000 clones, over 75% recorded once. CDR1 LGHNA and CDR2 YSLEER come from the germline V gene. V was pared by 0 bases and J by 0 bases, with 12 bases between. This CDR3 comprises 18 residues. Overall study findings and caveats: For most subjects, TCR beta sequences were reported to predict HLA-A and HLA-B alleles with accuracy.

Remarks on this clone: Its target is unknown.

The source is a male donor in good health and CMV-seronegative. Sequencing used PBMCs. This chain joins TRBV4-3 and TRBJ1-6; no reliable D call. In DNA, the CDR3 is TGCGCCAGCAGCCAAGATCGAGGCATGAGCTCCTATAATTCACCCCTCCACTTT. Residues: CASSQDRGMSSYNSPLHF.